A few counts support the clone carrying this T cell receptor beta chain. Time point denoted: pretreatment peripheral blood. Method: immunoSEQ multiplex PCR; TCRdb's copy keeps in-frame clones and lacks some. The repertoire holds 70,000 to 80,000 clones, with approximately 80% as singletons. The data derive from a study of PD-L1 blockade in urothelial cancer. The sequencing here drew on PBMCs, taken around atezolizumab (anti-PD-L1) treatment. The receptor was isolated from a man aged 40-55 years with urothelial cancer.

As DNA, the CDR3 is TGTGCCAGCAGCTCACGGACTAGCTCAGTCAGGAATGAGCAGTTCTTC. Residues: CASSSRTSSVRNEQFF. The V gene is TRBV9, the J gene TRBJ2-1; 8 nucleotides align to TRBD2. The ends lost 4 bases at V and 7 bases at J; junction bases unmatched: 13. The CDR3 has 16 residues. Per germline, CDR1 SGDLS and CDR2 YYNGEE.